Below are 20 T cell receptor beta chains sequenced from a single sample in a study of T cell clones after liver transplantation. Measured with immunoSEQ multiplex PCR; TCRdb has only the in-frame clones, and not every one. The table shows about 75,000 clones, with roughly nine tenths occurring only once. The sequenced sample was CD4+ T cells from blood, obtained before liver transplant. The origin of the receptors is a human donor who received a liver transplant.

The chain combines TRBV30 with TRBJ1-2; D remains unclear. V was trimmed by 0 bases and J by 7 bases, leaving 9 bases between them. This CDR3 is built from 12 residues. The V gene's germline CDR1 is GTSNPN and CDR2 SVGIG (reference sequence). CDR3 nucleotides: TGTGCCTGGAGTGTAGGTCCGGCTGGCTACACCTTC. The encoded protein is CAWSVGPAGYTF.

The rearrangement links TRBV19 to TRBJ1-5; D perhaps matches TRBD1 (6 bases). The germline V and J ends were trimmed by 6 bases and 6 bases, with 15 bases remaining between them. This CDR3 is built from 14 residues. CDR1 is LNHDA, CDR2 SQIVND, per germline (reference sequence). The CDR3: CASRVGGGFQPQHF. CDR3 coding DNA: TGTGCCAGTAGGGTAGGGGGGGGCTTTCAGCCCCAGCATTTT.

This rearrangement joins TRBV20-1 to TRBJ1-2, with D unclear. V was trimmed by 4 bases and J by 1 base, leaving 4 bases between them. Per the germline V gene, CDR1 is DFQATT and CDR2 is SNEGSKA (reference sequence). This CDR3 has 11 amino acids. As DNA, the CDR3 is TGCAGTGCTACTAGTAACTATGGCTACACCTTC. Protein product: CSATSNYGYTF.

This chain uses TRBV10-3 with TRBJ1-1; TRBD1 is a possible D gene (5 bases). Between the trimmed V and J ends, which lost 10 bases and 4 bases, there was a span of 19 bases. The length of the CDR3 is 14 residues. Germline CDR1 is ENHRY and CDR2 is SYGVKD. For the CDR3, the DNA is TGTGCCACCTTTCTCGGGGACGGGGGCACTGAAGCTTTCTTT. As protein: CATFLGDGGTEAFF.

This chain connects TRBV2 to TRBJ2-2; 7 bases align to TRBD2. J gave up 5 bases and V 10 bases, and 10 bases lay outside the gene matches. The CDR3 extends over 14 amino acids. Germline V gives CDR1 SNHLY, CDR2 FYNNEI. This chain's CDR3 is CATTRGVGTGELFF. For the CDR3, the DNA is TGTGCCACCACTCGGGGGGTAGGAACCGGGGAGCTGTTTTTT. Full variable domain (missing parts from reference TRBV2 and TRBJ2-2): EPEVTQTPSHQVTQMGQEVILRCVPISNHLYFYWYRQILGQKVEFLVSFYNNEISEKSEIFDDQFSVERPDGSNFTLKIRSTKLEDSAMYFCATTRGVGTGELFFGEGSRLTVL.

V gene TRBV7-8 combines with J gene TRBJ2-7; D is possibly TRBD1 (6 bases). V gave up 1 base and J gave up 0 bases, with 7 bases separating them. This CDR3 has 14 amino acids. Germline V gene lookup returns CDR1 SGHVS and CDR2 FQNEAQ. The CDR3 loop reads CASSLVDSSYEQYF. The CDR3 DNA reads TGTGCCAGCAGCTTAGTGGACAGCTCCTACGAGCAGTACTTC.

This chain connects TRBV2 to TRBJ2-3, with D maybe TRBD1 (5 bases). Germline assignment: CDR1 SNHLY and CDR2 FYNNEI. V was cut by 2 bases and J by 2 bases, with 11 bases left in between. CDR3 length equals 15 residues. CDR3 sequence (DNA): TGTGCCAGCAGTGAAACGAGACAGATCACAGATACGCAGTATTTT. It translates to CASSETRQITDTQYF. The full variable domain, rest sourced from reference TRBV2 and TRBJ2-3, is EPEVTQTPSHQVTQMGQEVILRCVPISNHLYFYWYRQILGQKVEFLVSFYNNEISEKSEIFDDQFSVERPDGSNFTLKIRSTKLEDSAMYFCASSETRQITDTQYFGPGTRLTVL.

In DNA, the CDR3 is TGCGCCAGCAGCTTGGGGACAGGGACTTCCTACGAGCAGTACTTC. Its protein is CASSLGTGTSYEQYF. V is TRBV5-1 and J is TRBJ2-7; 8 bases match TRBD1. CDR1 SGHRS and CDR2 YFSETQ come from the germline V gene. The V segment lost 0 bases and the J segment 1 base; nucleotides outside the gene matches: 3. The CDR3 is 15 amino acids.

The gene calls are TRBV11-2 and TRBJ2-7, with 9 bases fitting TRBD2. Per the germline V gene, CDR1 is SGHAT and CDR2 is FQNNGV. Unmatched junction bases numbered 5, after V lost 5 bases and J lost 0 bases. The CDR3 sequence is 15 residues long. The CDR3: CASSPFSGGSYEQYF. The CDR3 bases are TGTGCCAGCAGCCCCTTTAGCGGGGGCTCCTACGAGCAGTACTTC.

The rearrangement joins TRBV5-1 to TRBJ2-7; D remains ambiguous. The V end was cut by 5 bases, the J end by 0 bases, with 12 bases between. Germline V gives CDR1 SGHRS, CDR2 YFSETQ. The CDR3 is 14 residues long. CDR3 in amino acids: CASRAGSSSYEQYF. In nucleotides, the CDR3 is TGCGCCAGCAGGGCCGGTAGTAGCTCCTACGAGCAGTACTTC.

V and J are TRBV5-6 and TRBJ2-3, with 7 nucleotides matching TRBD1. Trimming cost V 4 bases and J 6 bases; bases outside gene matches: 11. The CDR3 runs 15 residues. In germline, CDR1 is SGHDT, CDR2 YYEEEE. The CDR3 sequence is CASSRPGQTTDTQYF. In nucleotides, the CDR3 is TGTGCCAGCAGCCGACCGGGACAGACGACCGATACGCAGTATTTT.

The CDR3 sequence: CAISEGSNEQFF. In nucleotides, the CDR3 is TGTGCCATCAGTGAAGGGAGCAATGAGCAGTTCTTC. The chain joins TRBV10-3 to TRBJ2-1; D possibly corresponds to TRBD2 (5 bases). Germline-derived CDR1 and CDR2 are ENHRY and SYGVKD. CDR3 size: 12 residues. V lost 3 bases and J 6 bases, leaving 6 bases between the germline ends.

The chain has TRBV29-1 and TRBJ2-2, with D unresolved. Germline assignment: CDR1 SQVTM and CDR2 ANQGSEA. This CDR3 has 14 residues. V lost 7 bases and J lost 2, with 14 bases in between. The chain's CDR3 is CSGRTHINTGELFF. The CDR3 nucleotides are TGCAGCGGGAGAACCCACATCAACACCGGGGAGCTGTTTTTT.

The sample holds one count of this clone. This chain links TRBV5-1 with TRBJ1-1; perhaps TRBD1 as D (6 bases). The V end lost 3 bases, the J end lost 4 bases, and 13 bases lay between the germline ends. Looked up from germline, CDR1 is SGHRS and CDR2 is YFSETQ. The CDR3 runs 14 residues. CDR3 residues: CASSWQGPTTEAFF. The CDR3, as DNA: TGCGCCAGCAGCTGGCAGGGGCCCACCACTGAAGCTTTCTTT.

This chain connects TRBV30 to TRBJ1-6; 7 bases are shared with TRBD1. This CDR3 comprises 15 residues. With 2 bases clipped from V and 13 bases from J, the junction kept 14 bases outside the gene matches. Germline-derived CDR1 and CDR2 are GTSNPN and SVGIG (reference sequence). The CDR3 DNA is TGTGCCTGGAGTCCCGGGACAGCGGCAAACGAGCCCCTCCACTTT. Its translation: CAWSPGTAANEPLHF.

J is TRBJ1-1 and V is TRBV19; 7 positions match TRBD1. Germline CDR1 reads LNHDA; CDR2 reads SQIVND (reference sequence). Germline trimming cut 4 bases from V and 3 bases from J; bases unmatched to any gene: 5. The length of the CDR3 is 14 residues. The CDR3 reads CASSKGQIYTEAFF. The CDR3 bases are TGTGCCAGTAGTAAGGGACAGATCTACACTGAAGCTTTCTTT.

The CDR3 here is CASSTAGGADTGELFF. CDR3 nucleotides: TGCGCCAGCAGCACCGCAGGGGGCGCAGACACCGGGGAGCTGTTTTTT. The rearrangement links TRBV5-1 to TRBJ2-2; the match to TRBD1 covers 8 bases. CDR1 and CDR2 (germline): SGHRS, YFSETQ. V lost 4 bases, J lost 3 bases, and 8 bases stayed unmatched. The CDR3 covers 16 residues. The full variable domain, completed using reference TRBV5-1 and TRBJ2-2, is KAGVTQTPRYLIKTRGQQVTLSCSPISGHRSVSWYQQTPGQGLQFLFEYFSETQRNKGNFPGRFSGRQFSNSRSEMNVSTLELGDSALYLCASSTAGGADTGELFFGEGSRLTVL.

The genes are TRBV7-2 and TRBJ2-6; D unresolved. Germline values: CDR1 SGHTA, CDR2 FQGNSA. Between the trimmed V and J ends, which lost 11 bases and 0 bases, there was a span of 8 bases. There are 13 residues in the CDR3. CDR3 sequence reads: CAFERSGANVLTF. CDR3 in DNA: TGTGCCTTCGAGCGCTCTGGGGCCAACGTCCTGACTTTC.

The rearrangement links TRBV7-6 to TRBJ2-1, with a possible D match to TRBD1 (6 bases). V was pared by 2 bases and J by 2 bases, with 10 bases between. CDR3 length equals 15 residues. Germline CDR1 and CDR2: SGHVS and FNYEAQ. The CDR3 bases are TGTGCCAGCAGCTTACTGGGACAAACCTACAATGAGCAGTTCTTC. Protein sequence: CASSLLGQTYNEQFF.

The chain couples TRBV9 to TRBJ2-3, with 13 bases identical to TRBD2. Germline V gives CDR1 SGDLS, CDR2 YYNGEE. There are 17 residues in the CDR3. V was pared by 3 bases and J by 8 bases, with 12 bases of the junction left unmatched. The CDR3, as DNA: TGTGCCAGCAGCGCGCCGGGGACTAGCGGGATTGGAGTTACGCAGTATTTT. Translation: CASSAPGTSGIGVTQYF. The variable domain in full, with the rest retrieved from reference TRBV9 and TRBJ2-3, is DSGVTQTPKHLITATGQRVTLRCSPRSGDLSVYWYQQSLDQGLQFLIQYYNGEERAKGNILERFSAQQFPDLHSELNLSSLELGDSALYFCASSAPGTSGIGVTQYFGPGTRLTVL.